The 14 T cell receptor beta chains below come from one sample, sequenced in a study of technical replicates of blood from several donors. Sequencing was performed with immunoSEQ multiplex PCR; in TCRdb, only in-frame clones are kept and a portion is missing. The table records tens of thousands of clones, more than 90% of them present only once. The material sequenced was PBMCs. The source is a human donor in good health. Some clones in this sample may be carry-over from other donors' samples.

The V call is TRBV11-2, the J call TRBJ2-3; 11 bases align to TRBD1. CDR1 SGHAT and CDR2 FQNNGV come from the germline V gene. Trimming cost V 8 bases and J 5 bases; bases outside gene matches: 9. This CDR3 contains 15 residues. The CDR3 bases are TGTGCCAGCGGCCGGGACAGGGGGGTTTTAGATACGCAGTATTTT. Translated, it gives CASGRDRGVLDTQYF.

The gene calls are TRBV5-1 and TRBJ2-7; 8 positions agree with TRBD1. The V and J ends lost 6 bases and 0 bases, in that order; junction bases with no gene match: 5. Germline V lookup: CDR1 SGHRS, CDR2 YFSETQ. The CDR3 consists of 14 residues. The CDR3 sequence: CASTTGEASYEQYF. In nucleotides, the CDR3 is TGCGCCAGCACGACAGGGGAAGCCTCCTACGAGCAGTACTTC.

V and J are TRBV14 and TRBJ1-6; D may be TRBD1 (5 bases). Germline V lookup: CDR1 SGHDN, CDR2 FVKESK. The CDR3 is 18 residues long. Deletions cut 5 bases from V and 4 bases from J, with 21 bases between. The CDR3 spells CASSLNRGLVKYNSPLHF. DNA for the CDR3: TGTGCCAGCAGCTTAAATCGGGGGTTGGTCAAGTATAATTCACCCCTCCACTTT.

This chain joins TRBV5-1 and TRBJ2-1; 9 bases are shared with TRBD2. The germline V gene has CDR1 SGHRS and CDR2 YFSETQ. CDR3 length: 15 amino acids. Trimming cost V 2 bases and J 5 bases; bases outside gene matches: 5. The CDR3: CASSLIAGANNEQFF. The DNA for the CDR3 is TGCGCCAGCAGCTTAATAGCGGGGGCGAACAATGAGCAGTTCTTC.

This clone was observed a single time. The V and J genes are TRBV5-6 and TRBJ1-4; 9 positions agree with TRBD1. There are 14 residues in the CDR3. J gave up 11 bases and V 1 base, and 6 bases lay outside the gene matches. Germline V gene sequence: CDR1 SGHDT, CDR2 YYEEEE. For the CDR3, the DNA is TGTGCCAGCAGCTTGTCCGGGACAGGGTGGAAACTGTTTTTT. Amino acids: CASSLSGTGWKLFF.

This rearrangement joins TRBV9 to TRBJ1-6; 8 bases match TRBD1. With V trimmed by 4 bases and J by 8 bases, 8 bases remained unmatched. This CDR3 is 15 amino acids long. The germline gives CDR1 SGDLS, CDR2 YYNGEE. For the CDR3, the DNA is TGTGCCAGCAGCCCTCAGGGGGCTAGGGATTCACCCCTCCACTTT. Its protein product is CASSPQGARDSPLHF.

J is TRBJ2-6 and V is TRBV7-3; 8 bases fit TRBD1. The junction had 7 bases not matched to a gene; V was cut back by 1 base and J by 2 bases. Germline CDR1 SGHTA, CDR2 FQGTGA. The CDR3 length is 18 residues. Here the CDR3 reads CASSLSPGGATGANVLTF. Here the CDR3 DNA reads TGTGCCAGCAGCTTAAGTCCAGGGGGCGCAACTGGGGCCAACGTCCTGACTTTC.

Here the CDR3 DNA reads TGCAGCGTGGGGGGGCGGGCCCGGGAGACCCAGTACTTC. Protein: CSVGGRARETQYF. The chain combines TRBV29-1 with TRBJ2-5; tentative D call: TRBD2 (7 bases). The germline V and J ends were trimmed by 6 bases and 5 bases, with 16 bases remaining between them. Germline V gives CDR1 SQVTM, CDR2 ANQGSEA. CDR3 length: 13 amino acids.

The rearrangement joins TRBV15 to TRBJ2-5, with D tentatively TRBD2 (6 bases). CDR3 length: 13 amino acids. Germline CDR1 is LNHNV and CDR2 is YYDKDF (reference sequence). Trimming removed 6 bases from V and 2 bases from J, with 10 bases in between. CDR3 in DNA: TGTGCCACCAGGGGGACTGCTCAAGAGACCCAGTACTTC. Amino acids: CATRGTAQETQYF.

This chain links TRBV27 with TRBJ1-5; D is possibly TRBD1 (5 bases). The germline gives CDR1 MNHEY, CDR2 SMNVEV (reference sequence). The V gene lost 7 bases and the J gene lost 6 bases, with 13 bases spanning the gap. There are 13 residues in the CDR3. The CDR3 loop reads CASTDFQGQPQHF. The DNA for the CDR3 is TGTGCCAGCACCGATTTTCAGGGTCAGCCCCAGCATTTT.

This chain links TRBV5-1 with TRBJ2-1; TRBD1 agrees at 9 bases. Germline CDR1 reads SGHRS; CDR2 reads YFSETQ. The trim removed 4 bases at V and 3 bases at J, leaving 8 bases unmatched. The CDR3 loop spans 16 amino acids. The CDR3: CASSVDRGVVYNEQFF. The CDR3 DNA sequence: TGCGCCAGCAGCGTAGACAGGGGGGTAGTCTACAATGAGCAGTTCTTC. The full variable domain, with the rest looked up from reference TRBV5-1 and TRBJ2-1, is KAGVTQTPRYLIKTRGQQVTLSCSPISGHRSVSWYQQTPGQGLQFLFEYFSETQRNKGNFPGRFSGRQFSNSRSEMNVSTLELGDSALYLCASSVDRGVVYNEQFFGPGTRLTVL.

The genes are TRBV9 and TRBJ2-1; no clear D. V was clipped by 0 bases and J by 6 bases, with 4 bases between them. The CDR3 is made up of 12 amino acids. Per germline, CDR1 SGDLS and CDR2 YYNGEE. CDR3 DNA sequence: TGTGCCAGCAGCGTAGGAGTCAATGAGCAGTTCTTC. It is translated as CASSVGVNEQFF. The full variable domain, in which reference TRBV9 and TRBJ2-1 provide the parts outside the CDR3, is DSGVTQTPKHLITATGQRVTLRCSPRSGDLSVYWYQQSLDQGLQFLIQYYNGEERAKGNILERFSAQQFPDLHSELNLSSLELGDSALYFCASSVGVNEQFFGPGTRLTVL.

V is TRBV6-6 and J is TRBJ2-7; the match to TRBD1 covers 7 bases. V was clipped by 3 bases and J by 0 bases; unmatched bases: 5. This CDR3 comprises 15 residues. Per germline, CDR1 MNHNY and CDR2 SVGAGI (reference sequence). CDR3: CASSYHRGPSYEQYF. The DNA of the CDR3 is TGTGCCAGCAGTTATCACAGGGGACCCTCCTACGAGCAGTACTTC.

The V and J genes are TRBV10-3 and TRBJ1-2; 7 positions match TRBD1. The CDR3 covers 13 residues. Germline V gene lookup returns CDR1 ENHRY and CDR2 SYGVKD. Trimming removed 8 bases from V and 4 bases from J; junction bases left unmatched: 7. The CDR3 DNA reads TGTGCCATCTGGACAGGAAATACCTATGGCTACACCTTC. Amino acid sequence: CAIWTGNTYGYTF.